This T cell receptor (beta chain) came from a study of blood T cell repertoires in COVID-19. Looking at the study overall: PBMCs, B-cell-depleted T cells, or T cells were the source of the cDNA or gDNA that made up the material.

Profiled with immunoSEQ multiplex PCR; TCRdb holds only in-frame clones, not every one. This sample has about 15,000 clones, with approximately 85% found just once. Deletions cut 5 bases from V and 3 bases from J, with 5 bases between. CDR1 and CDR2 (germline): SGHTA, FQGNSA. The CDR3 extends over 13 amino acids. The chain carries TRBV7-2 and TRBJ1-6, with D uncertain. The sequenced material came from peripheral blood. The TCR sequence derives from a man older than 75 with active or convalescent COVID-19. CDR3 DNA: TGTGCCAGCAGCCCTAGCTATAATTCACCCCTCCACTTT. This sequence encodes CASSPSYNSPLHF.